This entry lists 29 T cell receptor beta chains sequenced from one sample in a study of OX40 agonist ivuxolimab in advanced cancers. The data were produced by immunoSEQ multiplex PCR, yet TCRdb's version contains in-frame clones alone and is incomplete. Of more than 80,000 clones detected, about 90% appear once; the ten largest clones hold 8.7%. Sequenced here: CD4+ or CD8+ T cells sorted from blood, sampled in a trial of the OX40 agonist ivuxolimab. These TCRs come from an adult with an advanced solid tumor such as melanoma, head and neck, liver or kidney cancer.

There are a few counts of this clone. The gene calls are TRBV11-2 and TRBJ2-7; D uncertain. The CDR3 spans 13 residues. Trimming left V 0 bases short and J 4 bases short, with 7 bases between. From germline, CDR1 is SGHAT and CDR2 FQNNGV. CDR3 nucleotides: TGTGCCAGCAGCTTAGAAGTTGGGTACGAGCAGTACTTC. Translated, it gives CASSLEVGYEQYF. Variable domain in full (rest from reference TRBV11-2 and TRBJ2-7): EAGVAQSPRYKIIEKRQSVAFWCNPISGHATLYWYQQILGQGPKLLIQFQNNGVVDDSQLPKDRFSAERLKGVDSTLKIQPAKLEDSAVYLCASSLEVGYEQYFGPGTRLTVT.

This chain links TRBV6-5 with TRBJ2-3, with 8 bases aligning to TRBD2. This CDR3 contains 16 residues. Per germline, CDR1 MNHEY and CDR2 SVGAGI. Trimming cost V 0 bases and J 6 bases; bases outside gene matches: 8. The DNA for the CDR3 is TGTGCCAGCAGTTACTCGAGGGCTAGCGGGTACGATACGCAGTATTTT. Translated, it gives CASSYSRASGYDTQYF.

J is TRBJ2-5 and V is TRBV11-3; D is ambiguous. The CDR3 spans 14 residues. V was cut by 5 bases and J by 5 bases, with 15 bases left in between. Germline V gives CDR1 SGHNT, CDR2 YENEEA. The CDR3 here is CASSGTGRPETQYF. CDR3 in DNA: TGTGCCAGCAGCGGAACCGGACGTCCGGAGACCCAGTACTTC.

The chain joins TRBV7-3 to TRBJ2-5; D possibly corresponds to TRBD2 (5 bases). Germline CDR1 reads SGHTA; CDR2 reads FQGTGA. V lost 5 bases to trimming and J lost 5 bases, with 21 bases between them. This CDR3 region has 16 residues. The CDR3 region is CASSPRYDGRRETQYF. Here the CDR3 DNA reads TGTGCCAGCAGCCCCCGTTATGACGGACGGAGGGAGACCCAGTACTTC.

Only one count was recorded for this clone. The rearrangement uses TRBV5-6 and TRBJ1-1; D remains ambiguous. Trimming took off 1 base at V and 1 base at J, with 5 bases between the two ends. CDR1 SGHDT and CDR2 YYEEEE come from the germline V gene. This CDR3 has 13 residues. The CDR3 loop reads CASSLWGNTEAFF. The CDR3 DNA is TGTGCCAGCAGCTTGTGGGGGAACACTGAAGCTTTCTTT.

The chain combines TRBV5-6 with TRBJ2-7, with 7 bases matching TRBD1. Germline V gene sequence: CDR1 SGHDT, CDR2 YYEEEE. The ends lost 3 bases at V and 3 bases at J; junction bases unmatched: 3. CDR3 size: 13 residues. In nucleotides, the CDR3 is TGTGCCAGCAGCTGGACAGGCTTCTACGAGCAGTACTTC. Its protein is CASSWTGFYEQYF.

The chain is built from TRBV28 and TRBJ2-7, with 10 bases matching TRBD1. The germline gives CDR1 MDHEN, CDR2 SYDVKM. The CDR3 is 17 amino acids. Trimming cost V 6 bases and J 0 bases; bases outside gene matches: 11. CDR3 nucleotides: TGTGCCAGCAGCAGCACCCTCAGGGACAGGGGCTCCTACGAGCAGTACTTC. Its protein is CASSSTLRDRGSYEQYF.

The CDR3 coding sequence is TGTGCCAGCAGTGGACAGGGGTATGGCTACACCTTC. Amino acids: CASSGQGYGYTF. The V gene is TRBV6-5, the J gene TRBJ1-2; TRBD1 matches 9 bases. The CDR3 extends over 12 amino acids. Trimming at V came to 5 bases and at J to 5 bases, leaving 0 bases not matched to a gene. Germline CDR1 reads MNHEY; CDR2 reads SVGAGI.

This clone was seen only a few times. The chain couples TRBV28 to TRBJ1-5, with D perhaps TRBD1 (5 bases). The CDR3 runs 12 residues. Germline assignment: CDR1 MDHEN and CDR2 SYDVKM. The ends were cut back, 5 bases at V and 6 bases at J, with 8 bases in the middle. The CDR3 loop is CASSPRGQPQHF. The CDR3 DNA reads TGTGCCAGCAGTCCAAGGGGTCAGCCCCAGCATTTT.

This chain joins TRBV27 and TRBJ1-1; D is unclear. The germline V gene has CDR1 MNHEY and CDR2 SMNVEV (reference sequence). The CDR3 sequence is 13 residues long. The ends were cut back, 5 bases at V and 6 bases at J, with 13 bases in the middle. In DNA, the CDR3 is TGTGCCAGCAGTCCGCGCGGAAGCGCTGAAGCTTTCTTT. This gives the protein CASSPRGSAEAFF.

This rearrangement joins TRBV7-9 to TRBJ2-7, with D hard to call. From germline, CDR1 is SEHNR and CDR2 FQNEAQ (reference sequence). The length of the CDR3 is 16 residues. With 5 bases removed from V and 0 bases from J, the gap between germline ends came to 17 bases. The CDR3 reads CASSTRTSFSSYEQYF. The CDR3 DNA reads as TGTGCCAGCAGCACCCGTACATCCTTCAGCTCCTACGAGCAGTACTTC.

This chain connects TRBV5-1 to TRBJ2-7; D remains ambiguous. The germline V gene has CDR1 SGHRS and CDR2 YFSETQ. The CDR3 has 10 amino acids. The CDR3 DNA reads as TGCTCCCACAAAACCTACGAGCAGTACTTC. Protein product: CSHKTYEQYF.

V is TRBV7-2 and J is TRBJ1-2; no reliable D call. CDR3 size: 14 residues. Per the germline V gene, CDR1 is SGHTA and CDR2 is FQGNSA. Trimming stripped 2 bases from V and 4 bases from J, with 11 bases between. The CDR3 bases are TGTGCCAGCAGCTTATTTACGCCCCTCTATGGCTACACCTTC. Its translation is CASSLFTPLYGYTF.

The chain employs TRBV27 and TRBJ2-1; 7 bases are shared with TRBD2. The J segment lost 12 bases and the V segment lost 2 bases, leaving 4 bases of the junction unmatched. The germline V gene encodes CDR1 MNHEY and CDR2 SMNVEV (reference sequence). This CDR3 is 12 amino acids long. Here the CDR3 DNA reads TGTGCCAGCAGTTTAGTTGGGAGGGGGCAGTTCTTC. Protein sequence: CASSLVGRGQFF.

The chain links TRBV4-1 to TRBJ2-7; D unclear. The CDR3 spans 13 residues. Trimming left V 1 base short and J 3 bases short, with 7 bases between. Germline V gene data show CDR1 as MGHRA and CDR2 as YSYEKL. CDR3 in amino acids: CASSQAQDYEQYF. CDR3 bases: TGCGCCAGCAGCCAAGCTCAGGACTACGAGCAGTACTTC.

The rearrangement uses TRBV11-3 and TRBJ2-7, with D tentatively TRBD2 (6 bases). The CDR3 has 15 residues. CDR1 is SGHNT and CDR2 is YENEEA in the germline V gene. V shed 0 bases and J shed 5 bases, with 14 bases lying between them. The CDR3 loop is CASSLERPGVNEQYF. In nucleotides, the CDR3 is TGTGCCAGCAGCTTAGAACGTCCGGGAGTGAACGAGCAGTACTTC. The whole variable domain, filled in from reference TRBV11-3 and TRBJ2-7, reads EAGVVQSPRYKIIEKKQPVAFWCNPISGHNTLYWYLQNLGQGPELLIRYENEEAVDDSQLPKDRFSAERLKGVDSTLKIQPAELGDSAVYLCASSLERPGVNEQYFGPGTRLTVT.

This chain joins TRBV19 and TRBJ2-3; 9 bases are a match to TRBD1. Germline CDR1 and CDR2: LNHDA and SQIVND (reference sequence). This CDR3 contains 16 residues. V shed 0 bases and J 4 bases; nucleotides not matched to a gene: 5. The CDR3 bases are TGTGCCAGTAGTATAGAACAGGGGGCGGGGGCAGATACGCAGTATTTT. Translated: CASSIEQGAGADTQYF.

The chain has TRBV27 and TRBJ2-5; a possible D gene is TRBD2 (6 bases). The CDR3 has 16 amino acids. V lost 10 bases, J lost 4 bases, and 25 bases lay in between. Germline values: CDR1 MNHEY, CDR2 SMNVEV (reference sequence). The CDR3 DNA reads as TGTGCCAACCCCGGGGGAACCCGGGCTCTGGGAGAGACCCAGTACTTC. It translates to CANPGGTRALGETQYF.

V is TRBV27 and J is TRBJ2-5, with 13 bases lining up with TRBD2. The tail of the sequence fits TRBJ2-7 better, so the J call may be wrong. The CDR3 contains 15 residues. Germline V gene sequence: CDR1 MNHEY, CDR2 SMNVEV (reference sequence). The chain's CDR3 is CASTGLAGSSYEQYF. The CDR3 DNA reads TGTGCCAGCACGGGACTAGCGGGATCCTCCTACGAGCAGTACTTC.

The rearrangement links TRBV7-9 to TRBJ1-1, with TRBD1 matching over 7 bases. Germline loops: CDR1 SEHNR, CDR2 FQNEAQ (reference sequence). V gave up 4 bases and J gave up 7 bases; unmatched junction bases: 6. The CDR3 consists of 13 residues. The CDR3 loop is CASSSTGTVEAFF. The CDR3 coding sequence is TGTGCCAGCAGCTCCACCGGGACAGTTGAAGCTTTCTTT.

The rearrangement joins TRBV27 to TRBJ2-3; weak D call: TRBD1 (5 bases). The V end was cut by 6 bases, the J end by 0 bases, with 16 bases between. This CDR3 has 16 residues. In germline, CDR1 is MNHEY, CDR2 SMNVEV (reference sequence). The CDR3 DNA sequence: TGTGCCAGCAGACGCTCTTATGGGGCCAGCACAGATACGCAGTATTTT. Its protein is CASRRSYGASTDTQYF.

This clone showed up just once. The chain is built from TRBV6-1 and TRBJ2-4; D is perhaps TRBD1 or TRBD2 (6 bases each). V lost 2 bases, J lost 9 bases, and 20 bases lay in between. Germline CDR1 reads MNHNS; CDR2 reads SASEGT. The CDR3 is made up of 16 amino acids. CDR3 nucleotide sequence: TGTGCCAGCAGTGAAAGAGTAAGGGGGGAATCCAGCATTCAGTACTTC. As protein: CASSERVRGESSIQYF.

The rearrangement links TRBV5-4 to TRBJ2-2, with TRBD1 matching over 12 bases. Germline V lookup: CDR1 SGHNT, CDR2 YYREEE (reference sequence). The CDR3 extends over 15 amino acids. With V trimmed by 4 bases and J by 6 bases, 4 bases remained unmatched. The CDR3 DNA is TGTGCCAGCAGCGGGGACAGGGGGCGATCCGGGGAGCTGTTTTTT. Its translation is CASSGDRGRSGELFF.

The chain joins TRBV27 to TRBJ2-1, with D perhaps TRBD1 or TRBD2 (6 bases each). Germline assignment: CDR1 MNHEY and CDR2 SMNVEV (reference sequence). The CDR3 contains 14 residues. Trimming cost V 10 bases and J 5 bases, with 18 bases left between them. The CDR3 nucleotides are TGTGCCACCATCGGTTCGGGGGCCAACAATGAGCAGTTCTTC. Amino acid sequence: CATIGSGANNEQFF.

This clone was seen a handful of times. CDR3: CASGQDGDTEAFF. CDR3 in DNA: TGTGCCAGCGGCCAGGACGGAGACACTGAAGCTTTCTTT. The V call is TRBV6-1, the J call TRBJ1-1, with D unresolved. The CDR3 totals 13 residues. V lost 8 bases to trimming and J lost 3 bases, with 13 bases between them. In germline, CDR1 is MNHNS, CDR2 SASEGT.

The chain employs TRBV27 and TRBJ1-2; D possibly corresponds to TRBD1 (6 bases). V was pared by 2 bases and J by 0 bases, with 10 bases between. The CDR3 runs to 15 residues. CDR1 MNHEY and CDR2 SMNVEV come from the germline V gene (reference sequence). The DNA for the CDR3 is TGTGCCAGCAGTTTAAGGGGGTTCTCTAACTATGGCTACACCTTC. Translated: CASSLRGFSNYGYTF.

The J gene is TRBJ2-3, the V gene TRBV2; no definite D call. Germline V gene data show CDR1 as SNHLY and CDR2 as FYNNEI. V gave up 1 base and J gave up 11 bases, with 13 bases separating them. This CDR3 region has 13 residues. This CDR3 reads CASSEVAGWEQYF. DNA of the CDR3: TGTGCCAGCAGTGAAGTAGCAGGTTGGGAGCAGTATTTT.

The CDR3 spells CASSFTTSGYGTGELFF. CDR3 DNA sequence: TGCGCCAGCAGCTTTACGACTAGCGGGTATGGCACCGGGGAGCTGTTTTTT. V usage is TRBV5-1 and J usage is TRBJ2-2; 10 bases agree with TRBD2. Germline CDR1 and CDR2: SGHRS and YFSETQ. The trim removed 2 bases at V and 4 bases at J, leaving 8 bases unmatched. This CDR3 region has 17 residues. Looking up the rest from reference TRBV5-1 and TRBJ2-2 gives the full variable domain: KAGVTQTPRYLIKTRGQQVTLSCSPISGHRSVSWYQQTPGQGLQFLFEYFSETQRNKGNFPGRFSGRQFSNSRSEMNVSTLELGDSALYLCASSFTTSGYGTGELFFGEGSRLTVL.

V gene TRBV6-5 combines with J gene TRBJ1-1; D is unresolved. V gave up 0 bases and J gave up 2 bases, with 13 bases separating them. This CDR3 region has 16 residues. Germline CDR1 MNHEY, CDR2 SVGAGI. The CDR3 reads CASSYSFTMGNTEAFF. In nucleotides, the CDR3 is TGTGCCAGCAGTTACTCGTTCACAATGGGAAACACTGAAGCTTTCTTT.